This section outlines one T cell receptor (beta chain) sequence together with its context. Antigen specificity is unknown. Here immunoSEQ multiplex PCR was the method, and the copy in TCRdb shows in-frame clones only, minus some. The sample records more than 85,000 clones, 90% to 95% being singletons. Germline V gene lookup returns CDR1 LNHDA and CDR2 SQIVND (reference sequence). The CDR3 has 15 amino acids. Trimming pared 1 base from V and 3 bases from J, leaving 12 bases between. This entry belongs to a study of graft-versus-host responses after intestinal transplantation. This specimen was unstimulated CD8+ T cells sorted from spleen or lymph node cells, taken before intestinal transplant. This chain joins TRBV19 and TRBJ1-1; D is unclear. The receptor was isolated from a human donor who received an intestinal transplant. The CDR3: CASSIAGGSYTEAFF. CDR3 nucleotide sequence: TGTGCCAGTAGTATAGCAGGAGGGTCATACACTGAAGCTTTCTTT. The variable domain in full, with the rest retrieved from reference TRBV19 and TRBJ1-1, is DGGITQSPKYLFRKEGQNVTLSCEQNLNHDAMYWYRQDPGQGLRLIYYSQIVNDFQKGDIAEGYSVSREKKESFPLTVTSAQKNPTAFYLCASSIAGGSYTEAFFGQGTRLTVV.